This T cell receptor beta chain is from a study of blood T cells in healthy people across ages. About the study: About one barcoded TCR beta cDNA was captured per two T cells. Overall study findings and caveats: Researchers deemed the diversity estimates from one million T cells underestimates. Roughly linear declines in TCR beta diversity per million T cells occurred with age. Unsorted PBMCs ruled out conclusive naive versus antigen-experienced comparison.

This clonotype came up a few times. The target antigen is unknown. Looked up from germline, CDR1 is SGHTA and CDR2 is FQGNSA. This CDR3 is 15 amino acids long. V lost 1 base and J 8 bases, leaving 15 bases between the germline ends. Then a second PCR, running roughly 7 to 11 cycles, was carried out with a sample-barcoded 5' primer and a J-beta primer mix. TCRdb reprocessed the 5' RACE reads with MiXCR, giving one entry per CDR3 protein. The sample has fewer than 1,000,000 distinct CDR3 sequences; about 47% are singletons. Sequencing input: blood. This TCR was sampled from a man older than 75 in good health. The V call is TRBV7-2, the J call TRBJ2-1; TRBD1 or TRBD2 may be the D gene (5 bases each). This CDR3 reads CASSLGLGEKYEQFF. The CDR3 bases are TGTGCCAGCAGCTTAGGCCTAGGGGAGAAGTATGAGCAGTTCTTC.